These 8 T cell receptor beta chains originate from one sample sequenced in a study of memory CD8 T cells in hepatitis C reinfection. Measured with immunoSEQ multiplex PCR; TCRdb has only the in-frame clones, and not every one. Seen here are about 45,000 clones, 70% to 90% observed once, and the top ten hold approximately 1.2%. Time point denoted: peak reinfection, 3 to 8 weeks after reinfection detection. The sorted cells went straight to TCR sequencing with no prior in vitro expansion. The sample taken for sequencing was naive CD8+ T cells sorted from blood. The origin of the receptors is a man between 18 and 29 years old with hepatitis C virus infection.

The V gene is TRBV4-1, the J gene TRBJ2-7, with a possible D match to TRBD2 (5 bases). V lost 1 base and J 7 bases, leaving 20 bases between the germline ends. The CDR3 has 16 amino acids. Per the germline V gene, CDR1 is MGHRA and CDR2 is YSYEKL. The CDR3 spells CASSQGRNGAPGEQYF. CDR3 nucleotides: TGCGCCAGCAGCCAAGGGAGGAACGGAGCCCCGGGTGAGCAGTACTTC.

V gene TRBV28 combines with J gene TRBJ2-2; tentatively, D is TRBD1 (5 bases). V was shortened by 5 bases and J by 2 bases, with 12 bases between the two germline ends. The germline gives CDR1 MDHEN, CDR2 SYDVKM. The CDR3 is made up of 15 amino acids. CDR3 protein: CASSISGINTGELFF. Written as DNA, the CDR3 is TGTGCCAGCAGTATCTCAGGGATCAACACCGGGGAGCTGTTTTTT.

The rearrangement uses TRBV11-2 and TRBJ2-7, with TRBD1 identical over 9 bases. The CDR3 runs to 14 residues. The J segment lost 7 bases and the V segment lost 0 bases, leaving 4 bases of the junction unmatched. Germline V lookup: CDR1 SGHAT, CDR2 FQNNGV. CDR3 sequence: CASSLEADRGEQYV. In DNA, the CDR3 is TGTGCCAGCAGCTTAGAAGCGGACAGGGGAGAGCAGTACGTC.

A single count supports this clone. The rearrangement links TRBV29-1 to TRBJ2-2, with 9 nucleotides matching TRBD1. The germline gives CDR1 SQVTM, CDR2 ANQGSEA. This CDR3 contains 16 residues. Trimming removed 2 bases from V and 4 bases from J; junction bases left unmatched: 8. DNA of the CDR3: TGCAGCGTTGAACCACCGGGACAGGGAGGCACCGGGGAGCTGTTTTTT. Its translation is CSVEPPGQGGTGELFF.

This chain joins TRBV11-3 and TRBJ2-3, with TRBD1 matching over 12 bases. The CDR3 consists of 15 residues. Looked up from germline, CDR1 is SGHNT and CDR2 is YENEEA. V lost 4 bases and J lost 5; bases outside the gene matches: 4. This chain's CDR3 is CASSYGTGGVDTQYF. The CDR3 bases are TGTGCCAGCAGCTACGGGACAGGGGGCGTAGATACGCAGTATTTT.

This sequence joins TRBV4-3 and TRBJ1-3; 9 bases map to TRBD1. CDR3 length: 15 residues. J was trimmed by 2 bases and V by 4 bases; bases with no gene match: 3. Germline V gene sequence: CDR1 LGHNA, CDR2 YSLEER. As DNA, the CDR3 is TGCGCCAGCAGCCTAGGGACAGGGACTGGAAACACCATATATTTT. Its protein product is CASSLGTGTGNTIYF.

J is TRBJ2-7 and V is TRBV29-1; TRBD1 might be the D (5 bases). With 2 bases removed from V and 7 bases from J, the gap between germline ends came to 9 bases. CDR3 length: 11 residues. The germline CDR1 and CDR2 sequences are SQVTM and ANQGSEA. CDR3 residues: CSVEQGQEQYF. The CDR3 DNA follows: TGCAGCGTTGAACAGGGTCAGGAGCAGTACTTC.

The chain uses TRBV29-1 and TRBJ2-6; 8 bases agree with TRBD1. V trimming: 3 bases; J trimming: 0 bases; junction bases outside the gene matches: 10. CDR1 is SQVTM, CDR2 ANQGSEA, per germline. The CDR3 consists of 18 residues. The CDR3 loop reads CSVESPGQDYSGANVLTF. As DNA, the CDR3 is TGCAGCGTTGAGTCCCCGGGACAGGACTACTCTGGGGCCAACGTCCTGACTTTC.